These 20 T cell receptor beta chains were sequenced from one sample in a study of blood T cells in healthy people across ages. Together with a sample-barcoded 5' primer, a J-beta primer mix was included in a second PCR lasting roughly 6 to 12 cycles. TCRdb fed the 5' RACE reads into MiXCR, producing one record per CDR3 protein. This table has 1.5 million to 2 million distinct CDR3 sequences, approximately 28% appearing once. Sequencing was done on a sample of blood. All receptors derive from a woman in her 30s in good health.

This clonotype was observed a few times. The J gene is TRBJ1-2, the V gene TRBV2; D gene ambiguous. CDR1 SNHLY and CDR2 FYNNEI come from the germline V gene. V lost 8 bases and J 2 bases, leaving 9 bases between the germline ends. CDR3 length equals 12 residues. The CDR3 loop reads CASGISNYGYTF. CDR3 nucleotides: TGTGCCAGCGGCATATCCAACTATGGCTACACCTTC.

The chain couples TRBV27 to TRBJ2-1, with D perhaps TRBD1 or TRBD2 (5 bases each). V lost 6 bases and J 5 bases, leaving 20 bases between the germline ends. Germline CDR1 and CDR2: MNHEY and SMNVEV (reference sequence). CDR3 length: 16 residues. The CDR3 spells CASSAAGDGVDNEQFF. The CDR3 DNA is TGTGCCAGCAGCGCAGCCGGGGACGGGGTTGACAATGAGCAGTTCTTC.

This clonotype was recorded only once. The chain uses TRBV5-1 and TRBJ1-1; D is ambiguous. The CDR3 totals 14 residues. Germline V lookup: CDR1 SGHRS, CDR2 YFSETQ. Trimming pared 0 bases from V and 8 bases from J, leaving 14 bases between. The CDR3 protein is CASSLVLRAPEAFF. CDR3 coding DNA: TGCGCCAGCAGCTTGGTTTTGCGGGCTCCCGAAGCTTTCTTT.

The CDR3 nucleotides are TGTGCCAGCAGTGAAGAAACCCCCGGAGCAGGGGGAGGCTACACCTTC. Encoded protein: CASSEETPGAGGGYTF. The chain links TRBV25-1 to TRBJ1-2, with 7 bases identical to TRBD1. The CDR3 is 16 residues long. After removal of 2 bases from V and 8 bases from J, the junction contained 14 bases not matched to a gene. Per germline, CDR1 MGHDK and CDR2 SYGVNS.

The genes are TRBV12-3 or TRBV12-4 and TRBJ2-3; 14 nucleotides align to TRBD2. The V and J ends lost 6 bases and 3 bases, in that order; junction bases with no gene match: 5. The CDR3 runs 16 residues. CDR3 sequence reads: CASRGTSGRLTDTQYF. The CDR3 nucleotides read TGTGCCAGCAGAGGGACTAGCGGGAGACTAACAGATACGCAGTATTTT.

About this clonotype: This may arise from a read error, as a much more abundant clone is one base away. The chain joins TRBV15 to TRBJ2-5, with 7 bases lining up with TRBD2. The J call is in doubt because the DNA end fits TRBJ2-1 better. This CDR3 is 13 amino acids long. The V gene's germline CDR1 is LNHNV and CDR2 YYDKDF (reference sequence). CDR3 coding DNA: TGTGCCACCAGCCGGGACTACCAAGAGACCCAGTTCTTC. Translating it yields CATSRDYQETQFF.

This chain's CDR3 is CSAAVRGVGETQYF. CDR3 bases: TGCAGTGCTGCCGTTCGAGGGGTGGGGGAGACCCAGTACTTC. The rearrangement links TRBV20-1 to TRBJ2-7, with D possibly called TRBD1 or TRBD2 (5 bases each). The J call may be wrong; the DNA end is better matched by TRBJ2-5. This CDR3 contains 14 residues. The V gene's germline CDR1 is DFQATT and CDR2 SNEGSKA (reference sequence).

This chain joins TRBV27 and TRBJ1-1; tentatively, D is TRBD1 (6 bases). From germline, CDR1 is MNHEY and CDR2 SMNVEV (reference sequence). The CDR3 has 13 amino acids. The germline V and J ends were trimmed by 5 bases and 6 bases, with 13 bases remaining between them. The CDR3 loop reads CASSRGTLSEAFF. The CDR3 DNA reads TGTGCCAGCAGTCGCGGGACACTATCTGAAGCTTTCTTT.

Here the CDR3 reads CASSVVTGGDQYF. DNA for the CDR3: TGTGCCAGCAGCGTAGTGACAGGGGGCGATCAGTACTTC. The chain uses TRBV9 and TRBJ2-7; TRBD1 matches at 10 bases. Germline CDR1 SGDLS, CDR2 YYNGEE. Trimming at V came to 0 bases and at J to 10 bases, leaving 4 bases not matched to a gene. The CDR3 spans 13 residues.

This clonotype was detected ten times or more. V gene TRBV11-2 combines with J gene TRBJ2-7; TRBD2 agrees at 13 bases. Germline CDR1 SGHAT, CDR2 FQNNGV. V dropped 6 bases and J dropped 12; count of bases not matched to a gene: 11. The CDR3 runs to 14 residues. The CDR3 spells CASSQRLAGGLVYF. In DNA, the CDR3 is TGTGCCAGCAGTCAGAGACTAGCGGGGGGCTTGGTGTACTTC.

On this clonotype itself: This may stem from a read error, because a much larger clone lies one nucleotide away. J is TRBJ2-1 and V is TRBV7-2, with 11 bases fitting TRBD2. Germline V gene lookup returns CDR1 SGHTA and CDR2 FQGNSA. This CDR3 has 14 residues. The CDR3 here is CVSSPGLAANEQFF. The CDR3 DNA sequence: TGTGTCAGCAGCCCGGGACTAGCGGCTAATGAGCAGTTCTTC.

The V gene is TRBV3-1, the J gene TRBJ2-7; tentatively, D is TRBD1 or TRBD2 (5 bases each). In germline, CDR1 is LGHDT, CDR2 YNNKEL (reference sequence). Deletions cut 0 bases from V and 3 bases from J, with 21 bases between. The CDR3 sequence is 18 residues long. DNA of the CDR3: TGTGCCAGCAGCCAAGATTCTGGGTGGGGGTCGGAAGACTACGAGCAGTACTTC. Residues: CASSQDSGWGSEDYEQYF.

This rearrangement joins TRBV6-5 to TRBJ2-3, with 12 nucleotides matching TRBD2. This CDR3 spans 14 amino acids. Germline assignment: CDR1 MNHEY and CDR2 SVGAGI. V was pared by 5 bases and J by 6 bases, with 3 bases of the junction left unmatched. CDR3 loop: CASSTSGGRDTQYF. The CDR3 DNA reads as TGTGCCAGCAGTACTAGCGGGGGGAGGGATACGCAGTATTTT.

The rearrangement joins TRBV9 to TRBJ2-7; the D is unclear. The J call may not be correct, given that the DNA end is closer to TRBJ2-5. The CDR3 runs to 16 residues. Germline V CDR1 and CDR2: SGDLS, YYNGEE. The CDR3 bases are TGTGCCAGCAGCGTAGGAAGAAGCTTTTTCGGGGAGACCCAGTACTTC. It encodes CASSVGRSFFGETQYF.

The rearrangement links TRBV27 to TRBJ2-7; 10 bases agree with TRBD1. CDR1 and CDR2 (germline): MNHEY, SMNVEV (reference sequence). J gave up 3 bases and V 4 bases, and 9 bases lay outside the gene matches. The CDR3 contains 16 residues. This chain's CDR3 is CASSSPGTGDLYEQYF. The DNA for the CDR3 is TGTGCCAGCAGTTCCCCCGGGACAGGGGATCTCTACGAGCAGTACTTC.

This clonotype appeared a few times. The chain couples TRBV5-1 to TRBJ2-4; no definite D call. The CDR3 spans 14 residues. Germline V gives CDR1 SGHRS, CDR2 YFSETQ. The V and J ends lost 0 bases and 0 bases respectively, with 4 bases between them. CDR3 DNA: TGCGCCAGCAGCTTGGCCACAGCCAAAAACATTCAGTACTTC. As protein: CASSLATAKNIQYF.

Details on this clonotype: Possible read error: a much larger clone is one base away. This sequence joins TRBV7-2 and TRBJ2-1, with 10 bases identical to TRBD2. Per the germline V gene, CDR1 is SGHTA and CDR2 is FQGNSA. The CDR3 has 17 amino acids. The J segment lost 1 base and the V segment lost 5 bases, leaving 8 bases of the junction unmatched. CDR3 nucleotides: TGTACCAGCAGCCCAGGAGCGGGAGGGCCATCCTACAATGAGCAGTTCTTC. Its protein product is CTSSPGAGGPSYNEQFF.

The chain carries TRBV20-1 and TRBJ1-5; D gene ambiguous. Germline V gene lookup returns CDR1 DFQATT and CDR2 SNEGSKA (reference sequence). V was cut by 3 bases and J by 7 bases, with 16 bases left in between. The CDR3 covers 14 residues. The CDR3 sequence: CSARGGGSGQPQHF. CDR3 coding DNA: TGCAGTGCTAGGGGCGGAGGGAGCGGACAGCCCCAGCATTTT.

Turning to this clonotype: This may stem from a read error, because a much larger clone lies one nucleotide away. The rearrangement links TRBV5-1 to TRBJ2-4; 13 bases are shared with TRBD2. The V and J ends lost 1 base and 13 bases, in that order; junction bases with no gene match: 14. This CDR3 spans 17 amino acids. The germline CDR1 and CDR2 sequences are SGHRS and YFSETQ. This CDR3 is CASSLTRTSGSHNEQYF. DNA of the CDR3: TGCGCCAGCAGCTTGACGCGGACTAGCGGGAGCCACAATGAGCAGTACTTC.

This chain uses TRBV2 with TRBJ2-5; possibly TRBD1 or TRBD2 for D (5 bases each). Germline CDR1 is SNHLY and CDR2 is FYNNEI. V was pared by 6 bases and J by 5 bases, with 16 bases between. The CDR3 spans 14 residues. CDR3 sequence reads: CASSDGTDGETQYF. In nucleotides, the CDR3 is TGTGCCAGCAGCGACGGGACCGACGGCGAGACCCAGTACTTC.